These T cell receptor beta chains were read from a single sample in a study of cytomegalovirus exposure and HLA in healthy donors. The table came from immunoSEQ multiplex PCR; TCRdb's copy has only in-frame clones and leaves some out. The repertoire consists of 220,000 or so clones, with around 87% occurring once and the leading ten covering approximately 2%. The specimen sequenced was PBMCs. The receptors originated from a woman aged 18-29 years in good health and CMV-seropositive. The CDR3 runs from the conserved cysteine through the conserved F or W. Fields, in order: J gene, V gene, clone size, CDR3 protein. Some rows have no size entry. The others give once, few or many, or a class for an expanded clone.

TRBJ2-7	TRBV30	few	CAGTSGTPGQYF
TRBJ1-2	TRBV15	.	CATSIGDNYGYTF
TRBJ2-3	TRBV5-1	.	CASSLDSGRDTQYF
TRBJ1-1	TRBV27	.	CASRTGGTEAFF
TRBJ2-3	TRBV5-1	.	CASSVTSGSFTSTDTQYF
TRBJ2-1	TRBV28	.	CASSFHTKYNEQFF
TRBJ1-5	TRBV27	.	CASSSTGWSNQPQHF
TRBJ2-2	TRBV7-3	.	CASSPGLAGFGDTGELFF
TRBJ1-1	TRBV7-9	.	CASSPRTRATTEAFF
TRBJ2-5	TRBV7-6	.	CASSFLGGEETQYF
TRBJ2-2	TRBV5-1	.	CASSLSPGGESGELFF
TRBJ2-7	TRBV4-1	.	CASMDEGQHPYEQYF
TRBJ2-1	TRBV7-9	once	CASSSGVEREGNEQFF
TRBJ1-3	TRBV27	.	CASSPGQGNTIYF
TRBJ2-1	TRBV29-1	.	CSAPASGPSYNEQFF
TRBJ1-2	TRBV2	.	CASTVDRGLIYGYTF
TRBJ1-1	TRBV29-1	.	CSVDRDRFNRNTEAFF
TRBJ1-5	TRBV5-1	once	CASSPSGDEQPQHF
TRBJ2-5	TRBV25-1	.	CASSEFARNQETQYF
TRBJ2-1	TRBV6-5	.	CASSSQGLSPYNEQFF
TRBJ1-1	TRBV6-1	.	CASSDRTGWGTEAFF
TRBJ2-1	TRBV5-1	.	CASSLVGGANEQFF
TRBJ1-1	TRBV28	.	CASSAGASEAFF
TRBJ1-5	TRBV6-1	.	CASSDRELSNQPQHF
TRBJ1-1	TRBV5-1	.	CASSFSQGLDTEAFF
TRBJ2-1	TRBV5-1	once	CASSLRAEVEQFF
TRBJ2-1	TRBV19	.	CASSIDPPFEGTYNEQFF
TRBJ2-6	TRBV9	.	CASSVTGSGANVLTF
TRBJ1-5	TRBV28	.	CASSLLGGPESNQPQHF
TRBJ1-2	TRBV28	.	CASSTRTGLNGYTF
TRBJ2-1	TRBV11-2	.	CASSPISGSAYNEQFF
TRBJ2-3	TRBV7-6	once	CASSPGIDASTDTQYF
TRBJ2-3	TRBV27	once	CASSFGAGDTQYF
TRBJ2-7	TRBV19	.	CASSPSGEGYEQYF
TRBJ2-1	TRBV25-1	.	CASSGQGSYNEQFF
TRBJ1-5	TRBV5-1	.	CASSLTGSNQPQHF